Given below is one T cell receptor (beta chain) in context. The target of this receptor is not known. There are no base qualities to consult, and no much larger clone falls within one base. The donors were healthy, HIV-negative adults with no recently reported acute infections or vaccinations. Only Caucasian adults living in Nashville, Tennessee, USA were represented among the donors. CD4+ T cells were enriched by magnetic negative selection; naive cells were then positively selected on CD45RA, and the negative fraction formed the memory subset. Blood was obtained by leukapheresis, after which PBMCs were separated by Ficoll-Histopaque density gradient centrifugation and cryopreserved in liquid nitrogen vapor phase. Analytical flow cytometry was used to check the purity and quantity of every magnetically sorted T cell population. Genomic DNA was isolated from each sorted fraction and quantified by UV absorbance on a Nanodrop 2000c.

The sample originates from a study of shared clonotypes between healthy human individuals (dated by TCRdb to 2020 to 2021). Study-level background: The cohort comprised a couple of women and a few men aged 18 to 49 years. To increase sequencing depth and limit assay-specific biases, TCR repertoire library preparation and sequencing were carried out by different laboratories using diverse techniques. Per donor, three plates each were used for CD4 naive and CD4 memory, two for CD8 naive, and one for CD8 memory. To estimate repertoire size and how much clonotypes are shared between individuals, the study performed deep sequencing of blood TCR repertoires from about five healthy adults. Leukapheresis yielded between about 0.85 and 10 billion PBMCs per donor.

Study-wide findings and limitations: Pairwise subsampling indicated that sequencing depth was expected to affect the degree of clonotype sharing among donors. When several donors were compared, the shared fraction of clonotypes was about 5.5% for naive CD4, about 4% for naive CD8, more than 2% for memory CD4, and under 0.5% for memory CD8. The genetic and exposure-history diversity represented was limited by the small number of donors. Only blood was sampled, and tissue TCR repertoires likely differ from those in blood. Clonotypes shared by all four sorted-subset donors showed higher generation probabilities than non-shared clonotypes. Estimated clonotype richness was generally larger for naive than for memory subsets. Rarefaction of sorted-subset datasets indicated incomplete sequencing despite the large sequencing depth.

Using the deep immunoSEQ assay, TCR CDR3 regions were amplified from genomic DNA by multiplex PCR. Extracted genomic DNA from each cell subset was spread evenly across all wells of several immunoSEQ 96-well plates, with each plate serving as a replicate. For sorted subsets, around 200 ng genomic DNA, equal to 25,000 to 35,000 T cell genomes, was loaded into each replicate PCR. Purified libraries were quantified with a Qubit 3.0 fluorometer, sized on a Bioanalyzer 2100, and re-quantified with the KAPA Library Quantification kit. Every immunoSEQ 96-well plate was sequenced on a dedicated single-read 150-cycle Illumina NextSeq 550 flow cell. Under the source paper's analysis protocol: The immunoSEQ output contained only junctional sequences without quality scores, so filtering could not match that applied to full-length reads. To assign V/J genes and CDR3, sequences were annotated against IMGT germline references using PyIR, a Python wrapper for IgBLAST v1.9. Reads with weak V/J assignments (E-value above 1e-6), missing CDR3, stop codons, out-of-frame junctions, or ambiguous translated residues were removed. V3J clonotypes were defined as sequences sharing the same inferred V gene, J gene, and CDR3 amino acid sequence. The percentage overlap between two repertoires was calculated by dividing the number of shared unique clonotypes by the size of the smaller repertoire. Richness of each repertoire was evaluated using RTK rarefaction, the Chao1 estimator, and Recon v2.1 estimates of unobserved clonotypes. For all TCRbeta clonotypes obtained by the gDNA method from a handful of donors, generation probabilities were computed with OLGA. TCRdb obtained this table from immuneACCESS and retained in-frame rearrangements with V and J assigned. These tables miss some clones; where compared with another copy, unresolved V genes account for less than half of the shortfall, and the remainder is unexplained. V and J calls plus clone size are reproduced from that table; the DNA served to infer D and trimming. The sample data list about 2.3 million clones, and about 92% of these were observed just once. The ten largest clones represent 0.3% to 0.4% of the sample.

Sequenced input: naive CD4+ T cells from PBMCs. Interpreted using the paper, the cell subset or site label stands for: CD45RA+ positively selected. The TCR originated in a man between 18 and 29 years old in good health. Some clones in this sample may be carry-over from other donors' samples.

Here the CDR3 is given as CASSLQGLSYEQYF. In nucleotide form, the sequence is TGTGCCAGCAGCTTACAGGGATTAAGCTACGAGCAGTACTTC. The V and J segments used are TRBV7-2 and TRBJ2-7; matching of 5 bases hints at TRBD1 as the D gene. According to the germline V gene, CDR1 reads SGHTA and CDR2 reads FQGNSA. The CDR3 goes from the cysteine to the phenylalanine over 14 residues. Only CDR3 DNA is held: 42 bases, read in frame from base 1. V drops 2 bases and J drops 3 bases, leaving 11 bases in between.